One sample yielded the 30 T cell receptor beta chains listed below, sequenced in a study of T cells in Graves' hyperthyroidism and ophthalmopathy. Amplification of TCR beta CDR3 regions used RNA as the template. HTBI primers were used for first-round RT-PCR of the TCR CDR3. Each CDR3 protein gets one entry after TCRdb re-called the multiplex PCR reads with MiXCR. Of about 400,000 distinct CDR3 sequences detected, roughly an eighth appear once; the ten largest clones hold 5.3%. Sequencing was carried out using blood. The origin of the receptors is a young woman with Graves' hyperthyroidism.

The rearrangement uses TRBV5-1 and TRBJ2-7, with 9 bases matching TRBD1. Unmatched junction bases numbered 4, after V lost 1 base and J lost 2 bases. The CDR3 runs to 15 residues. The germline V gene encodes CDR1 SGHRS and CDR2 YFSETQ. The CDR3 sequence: CASSLRGQGPYEQYF. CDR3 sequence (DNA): TGCGCCAGCAGCTTGCGGGGACAGGGTCCCTACGAGCAGTACTTC. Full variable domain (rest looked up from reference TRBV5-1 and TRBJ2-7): KAGVTQTPRYLIKTRGQQVTLSCSPISGHRSVSWYQQTPGQGLQFLFEYFSETQRNKGNFPGRFSGRQFSNSRSEMNVSTLELGDSALYLCASSLRGQGPYEQYFGPGTRLTVT.

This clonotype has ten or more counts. CDR3 sequence (DNA): TGTGCCAGCAGCTTGCTCGTCAAGCGGGGCACAGATACGCAGTATTTT. This translates into CASSLLVKRGTDTQYF. This chain uses TRBV5-4 with TRBJ2-3; TRBD2 might be the D (6 bases). V gave up 1 base and J gave up 1 base, with 13 bases separating them. The CDR3 is 16 amino acids. The germline V gene has CDR1 SGHNT and CDR2 YYREEE (reference sequence).

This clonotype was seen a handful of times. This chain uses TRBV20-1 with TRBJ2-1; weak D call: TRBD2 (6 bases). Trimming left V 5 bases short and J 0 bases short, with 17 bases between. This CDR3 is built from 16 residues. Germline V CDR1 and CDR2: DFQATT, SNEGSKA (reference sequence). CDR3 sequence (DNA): TGCAGTGCTGCGACTCCGGGACTTAGCTCCTACAATGAGCAGTTCTTC. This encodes CSAATPGLSSYNEQFF.

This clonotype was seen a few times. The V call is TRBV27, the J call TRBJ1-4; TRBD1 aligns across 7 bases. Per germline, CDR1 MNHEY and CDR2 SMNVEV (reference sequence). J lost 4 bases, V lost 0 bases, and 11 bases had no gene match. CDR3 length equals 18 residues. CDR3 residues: CASSLSAQLDRVNEKLFF. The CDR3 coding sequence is TGTGCCAGCAGTTTATCGGCTCAACTCGACAGGGTTAATGAAAAACTGTTTTTT.

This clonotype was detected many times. CDR3: CASSYSGLAGDIDTQYF. In DNA, the CDR3 is TGTGCCAGCAGTTATTCAGGACTAGCGGGAGATATAGATACGCAGTATTTT. This sequence joins TRBV28 and TRBJ2-3; 13 bases match TRBD2. V lost 4 bases and J lost 5; bases outside the gene matches: 9. CDR1 MDHEN and CDR2 SYDVKM come from the germline V gene. This CDR3 has 17 amino acids.

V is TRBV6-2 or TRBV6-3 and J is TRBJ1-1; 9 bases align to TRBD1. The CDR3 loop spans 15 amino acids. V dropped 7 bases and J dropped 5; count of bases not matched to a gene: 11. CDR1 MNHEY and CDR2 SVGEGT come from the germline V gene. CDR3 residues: CASTPDRGVGTEAFF. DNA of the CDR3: TGTGCCAGCACCCCCGACAGGGGGGTGGGAACTGAAGCTTTCTTT.

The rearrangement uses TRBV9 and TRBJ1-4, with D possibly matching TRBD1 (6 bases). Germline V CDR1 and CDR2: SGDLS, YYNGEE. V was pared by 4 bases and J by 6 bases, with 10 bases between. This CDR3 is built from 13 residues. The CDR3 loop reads CASSHRTDEKLFF. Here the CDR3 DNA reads TGTGCCAGCAGCCACCGGACAGATGAAAAACTGTTTTTT.

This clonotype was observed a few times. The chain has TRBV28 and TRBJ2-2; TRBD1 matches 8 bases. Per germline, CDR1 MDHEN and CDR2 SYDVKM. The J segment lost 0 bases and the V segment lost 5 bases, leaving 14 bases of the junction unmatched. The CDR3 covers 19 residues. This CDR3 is CASSSRAGGGGANTGELFF. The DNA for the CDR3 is TGTGCCAGCAGTAGTCGGGCAGGGGGCGGTGGAGCGAACACCGGGGAGCTGTTTTTT.

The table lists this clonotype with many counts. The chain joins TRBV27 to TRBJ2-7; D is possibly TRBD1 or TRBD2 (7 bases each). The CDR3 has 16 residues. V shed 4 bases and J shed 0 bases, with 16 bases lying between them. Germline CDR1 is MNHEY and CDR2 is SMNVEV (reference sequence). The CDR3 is CASSSLTGRDSYEQYF. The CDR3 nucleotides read TGTGCCAGCAGTTCCTTGACAGGGAGGGACTCCTACGAGCAGTACTTC.

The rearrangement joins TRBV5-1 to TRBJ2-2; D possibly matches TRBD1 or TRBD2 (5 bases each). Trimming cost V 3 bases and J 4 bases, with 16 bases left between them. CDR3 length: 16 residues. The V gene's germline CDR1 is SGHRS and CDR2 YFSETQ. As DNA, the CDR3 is TGCGCCAGCAGCTCCTCACCGGTGAGGGGCACCGGGGAGCTGTTTTTT. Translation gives CASSSSPVRGTGELFF.

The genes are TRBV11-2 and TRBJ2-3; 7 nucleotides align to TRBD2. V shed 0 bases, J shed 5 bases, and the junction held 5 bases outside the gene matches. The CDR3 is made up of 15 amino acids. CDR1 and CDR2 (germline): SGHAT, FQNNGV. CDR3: CASSLEIREGDTQYF. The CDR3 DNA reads TGTGCCAGCAGCTTAGAAATCAGGGAGGGAGATACGCAGTATTTT.

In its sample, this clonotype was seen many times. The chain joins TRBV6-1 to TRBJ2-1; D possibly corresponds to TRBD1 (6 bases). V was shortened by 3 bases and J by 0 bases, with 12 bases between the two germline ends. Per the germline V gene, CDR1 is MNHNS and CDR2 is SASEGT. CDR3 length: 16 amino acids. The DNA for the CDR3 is TGTGCCAGCAGTGACCTCGACAGGAGCTCCTACAATGAGCAGTTCTTC. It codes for CASSDLDRSSYNEQFF.

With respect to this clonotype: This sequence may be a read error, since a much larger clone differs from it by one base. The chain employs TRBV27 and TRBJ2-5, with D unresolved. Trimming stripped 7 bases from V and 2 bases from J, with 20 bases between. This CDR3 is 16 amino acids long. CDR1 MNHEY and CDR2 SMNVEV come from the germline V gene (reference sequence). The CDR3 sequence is CASMFLGPHSQETQYF. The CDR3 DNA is TGTGCCAGCATGTTTCTTGGCCCCCATTCACAAGAGACCCAGTACTTC.

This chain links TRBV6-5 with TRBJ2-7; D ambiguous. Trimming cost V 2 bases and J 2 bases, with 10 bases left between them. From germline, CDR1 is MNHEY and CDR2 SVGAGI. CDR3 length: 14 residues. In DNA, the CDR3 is TGTGCCAGCAGTTACGACGGCCAGACCTACGAGCAGTACTTC. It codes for CASSYDGQTYEQYF.

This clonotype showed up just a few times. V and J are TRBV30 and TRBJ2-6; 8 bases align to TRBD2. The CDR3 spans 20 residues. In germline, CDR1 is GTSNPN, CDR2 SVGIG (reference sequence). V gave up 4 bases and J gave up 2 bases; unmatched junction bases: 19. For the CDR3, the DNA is TGTGCCTGGATTTACGGTTACCCCCTTAGCGGGGCTACTGGGGCCAACGTCCTGACTTTC. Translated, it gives CAWIYGYPLSGATGANVLTF.

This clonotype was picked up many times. CDR3 sequence reads: CATSDSVLQETQYF. CDR3 sequence (DNA): TGTGCCACCAGTGACTCGGTGTTACAAGAGACCCAGTACTTC. The rearrangement joins TRBV24-1 to TRBJ2-5, with D hard to call. V was cut by 4 bases and J by 2 bases, with 10 bases left in between. The CDR3 runs to 14 residues. CDR1 is KGHDR, CDR2 SFDVKD, per germline.

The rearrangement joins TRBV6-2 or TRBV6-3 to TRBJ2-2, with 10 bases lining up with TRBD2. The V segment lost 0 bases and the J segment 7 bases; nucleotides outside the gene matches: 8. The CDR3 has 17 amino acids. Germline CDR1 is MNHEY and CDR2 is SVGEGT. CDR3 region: CASSYSNLAGVFGELFF. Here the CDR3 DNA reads TGTGCCAGCAGTTACTCGAACCTAGCGGGAGTCTTCGGGGAGCTGTTTTTT.

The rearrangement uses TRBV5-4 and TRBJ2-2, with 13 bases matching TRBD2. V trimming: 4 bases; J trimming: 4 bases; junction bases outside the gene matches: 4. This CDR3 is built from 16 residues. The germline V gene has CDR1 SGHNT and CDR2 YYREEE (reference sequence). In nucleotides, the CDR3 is TGTGCCAGCAGCCCCGGACTAGCGGGAGTCACCGGGGAGCTGTTTTTT. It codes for CASSPGLAGVTGELFF. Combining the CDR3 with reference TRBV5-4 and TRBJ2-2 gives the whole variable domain ETGVTQSPTHLIKTRGQQVTLRCSSQSGHNTVSWYQQALGQGPQFIFQYYREEENGRGNFPPRFSGLQFPNYSSELNVNALELDDSALYLCASSPGLAGVTGELFFGEGSRLTVL.

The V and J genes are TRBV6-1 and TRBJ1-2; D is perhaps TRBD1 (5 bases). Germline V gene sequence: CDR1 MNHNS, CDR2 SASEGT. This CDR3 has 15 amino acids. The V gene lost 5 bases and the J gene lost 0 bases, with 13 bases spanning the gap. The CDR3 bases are TGTGCCAGCAGTCCCCTGCGGGGGACTAACTATGGCTACACCTTC. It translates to CASSPLRGTNYGYTF.

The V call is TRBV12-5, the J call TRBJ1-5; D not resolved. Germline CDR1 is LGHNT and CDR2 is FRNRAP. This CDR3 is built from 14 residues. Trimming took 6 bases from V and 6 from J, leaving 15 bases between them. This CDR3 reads CASGSGTAGQPQHF. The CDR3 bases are TGTGCTAGTGGCTCCGGCACAGCCGGTCAGCCCCAGCATTTT.

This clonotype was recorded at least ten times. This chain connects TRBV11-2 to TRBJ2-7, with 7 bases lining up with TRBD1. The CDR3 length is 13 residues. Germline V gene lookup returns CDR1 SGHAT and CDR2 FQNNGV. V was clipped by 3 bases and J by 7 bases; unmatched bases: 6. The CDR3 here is CASSFTTDREQYF. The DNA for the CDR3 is TGTGCCAGCAGCTTTACTACGGACAGGGAGCAGTACTTC.

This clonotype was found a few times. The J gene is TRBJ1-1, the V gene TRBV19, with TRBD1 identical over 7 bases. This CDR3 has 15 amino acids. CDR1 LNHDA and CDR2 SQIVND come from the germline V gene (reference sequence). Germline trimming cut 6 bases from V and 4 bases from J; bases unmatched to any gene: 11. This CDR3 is CASRDQQGPFTEAFF. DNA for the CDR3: TGTGCCAGTAGGGACCAACAGGGGCCCTTCACTGAAGCTTTCTTT.

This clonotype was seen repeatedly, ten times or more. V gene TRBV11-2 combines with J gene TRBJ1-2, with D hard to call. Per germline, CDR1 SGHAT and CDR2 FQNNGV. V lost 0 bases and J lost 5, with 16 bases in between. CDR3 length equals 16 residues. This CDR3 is CASSLDQKLGLYGYTF. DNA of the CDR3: TGTGCCAGCAGCTTAGATCAGAAACTCGGCCTTTATGGCTACACCTTC.

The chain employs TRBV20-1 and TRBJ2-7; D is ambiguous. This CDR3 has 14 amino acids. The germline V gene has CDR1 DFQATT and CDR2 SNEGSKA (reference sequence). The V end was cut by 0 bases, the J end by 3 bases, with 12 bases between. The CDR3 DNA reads TGCAGTGCTAGAGATATCACTTCTAACTACGAGCAGTACTTC. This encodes CSARDITSNYEQYF.

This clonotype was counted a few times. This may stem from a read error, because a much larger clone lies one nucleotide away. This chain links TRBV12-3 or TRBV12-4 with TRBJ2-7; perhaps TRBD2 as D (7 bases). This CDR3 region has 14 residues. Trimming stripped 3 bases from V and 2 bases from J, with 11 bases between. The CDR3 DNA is TGTGCCAGCAGTTTTAGGGGGGGAACCTACGAGCAGTACTTC. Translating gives CASSFRGGTYEQYF.

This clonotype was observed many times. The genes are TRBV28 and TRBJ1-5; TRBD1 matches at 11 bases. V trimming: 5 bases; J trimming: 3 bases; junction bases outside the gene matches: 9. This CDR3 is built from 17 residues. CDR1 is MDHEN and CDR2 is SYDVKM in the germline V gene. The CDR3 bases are TGTGCCAGCAGTCCTCCGGGACAGGGGGATCTCAATCAGCCCCAGCATTTT. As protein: CASSPPGQGDLNQPQHF. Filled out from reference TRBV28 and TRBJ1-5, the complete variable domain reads DVKVTQSSRYLVKRTGEKVFLECVQDMDHENMFWYRQDPGLGLRLIYFSYDVKMKEKGDIPEGYSVSREKKERFSLILESASTNQTSMYLCASSPPGQGDLNQPQHFGDGTRLSIL.

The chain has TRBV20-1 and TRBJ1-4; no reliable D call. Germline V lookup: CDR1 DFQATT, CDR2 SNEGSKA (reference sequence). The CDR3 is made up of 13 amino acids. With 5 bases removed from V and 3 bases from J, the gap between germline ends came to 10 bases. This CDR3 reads CSAAQGANEKLFF. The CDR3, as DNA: TGCAGTGCTGCCCAAGGCGCTAATGAAAAACTGTTTTTT.

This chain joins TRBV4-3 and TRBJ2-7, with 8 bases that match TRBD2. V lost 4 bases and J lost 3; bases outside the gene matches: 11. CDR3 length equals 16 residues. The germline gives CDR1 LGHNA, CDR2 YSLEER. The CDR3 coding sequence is TGCGCCAGCAGCCCATATAGCGGGAAAGGAAACTACGAGCAGTACTTC. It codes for CASSPYSGKGNYEQYF.

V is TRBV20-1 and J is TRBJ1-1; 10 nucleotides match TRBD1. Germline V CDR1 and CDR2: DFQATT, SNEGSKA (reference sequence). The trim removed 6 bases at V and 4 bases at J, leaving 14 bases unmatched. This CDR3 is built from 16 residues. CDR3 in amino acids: CSATLRDRGASTEAFF. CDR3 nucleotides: TGCAGTGCAACTCTGCGGGACAGGGGAGCTAGCACTGAAGCTTTCTTT.

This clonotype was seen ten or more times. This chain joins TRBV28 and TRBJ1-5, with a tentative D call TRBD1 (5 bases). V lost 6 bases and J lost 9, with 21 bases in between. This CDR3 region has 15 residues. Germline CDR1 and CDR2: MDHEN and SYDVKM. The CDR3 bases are TGTGCCAGCAGCCCTTCGGGACCCGGGTTGTTGCCCCAGCATTTT. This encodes CASSPSGPGLLPQHF. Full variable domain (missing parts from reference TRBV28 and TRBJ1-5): DVKVTQSSRYLVKRTGEKVFLECVQDMDHENMFWYRQDPGLGLRLIYFSYDVKMKEKGDIPEGYSVSREKKERFSLILESASTNQTSMYLCASSPSGPGLLPQHFGDGTRLSIL.